This section outlines one T cell receptor (beta chain) sequence together with its context. What it recognizes is unknown. This specimen belongs to a study of T cells in Graves' hyperthyroidism and ophthalmopathy. Amplified regions were TCR beta CDR3 sequences from RNA transcripts. HTBI primers were the set used in a first-round RT-PCR of the TCR CDR3. TCRdb re-analysed the multiplex PCR reads in MiXCR, keeping a single row per CDR3 protein. The sample has about half a million distinct CDR3 sequences; 22% are singletons. Study-wide points: Most thyroid clonotypes expanded above 0.001 appeared in blood too.

CDR3 length equals 12 residues. Germline V gives CDR1 DFQATT, CDR2 SNEGSKA (reference sequence). The V end was cut by 3 bases, the J end by 5 bases, with 8 bases between. Uncontrolled infection, other autoimmune disease, pregnancy or lactation barred patients from enrollment. This sequence was found in a woman in her seventies with Graves' ophthalmopathy. The rearrangement links TRBV20-1 to TRBJ1-5, with D possibly matching TRBD1 (6 bases). The sample consisted of blood. CDR3 amino acids: CSASKGDQPQHF. The CDR3 region has the DNA TGCAGTGCTAGTAAGGGGGATCAGCCCCAGCATTTT.